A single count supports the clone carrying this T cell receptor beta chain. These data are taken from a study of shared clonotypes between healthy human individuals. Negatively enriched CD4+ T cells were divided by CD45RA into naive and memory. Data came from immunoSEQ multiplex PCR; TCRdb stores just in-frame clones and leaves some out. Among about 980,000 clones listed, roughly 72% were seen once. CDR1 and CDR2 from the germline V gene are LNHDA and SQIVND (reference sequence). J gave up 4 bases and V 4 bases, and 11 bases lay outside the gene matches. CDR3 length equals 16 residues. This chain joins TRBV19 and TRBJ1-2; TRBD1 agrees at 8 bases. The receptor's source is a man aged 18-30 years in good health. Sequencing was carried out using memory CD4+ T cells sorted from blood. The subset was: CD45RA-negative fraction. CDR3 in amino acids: CASSRVRGRPPYGYTF. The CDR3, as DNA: TGTGCCAGTAGTAGGGTCAGGGGGCGCCCCCCCTATGGCTACACCTTC.